This TCR beta chain is drawn from a study of blood T cell repertoires in COVID-19. About the research overall: Material from acute and convalescent COVID-19 was sourced from the United States, Italy and Spain. From T cells, B-cell-depleted T cells, or PBMCs came the material, which was cDNA or gDNA.

In the original analysis: From reference gene primer amplification, estimates of nucleated cell counts were derived. Clones were sequenced by immunoSEQ multiplex PCR, and TCRdb holds only the in-frame ones, with some missing. D and trimming were read from the DNA, whereas the V and J calls and clone size are those reported in that table. The sample includes 30,000 to 50,000 clones, about 89% of them seen just once. The germline V gene encodes CDR1 KGHSH and CDR2 LQKENI. After removal of 5 bases from V and 2 bases from J, the junction contained 4 bases not matched to a gene. This CDR3 region has 14 residues.

The clonotype comes from a woman in her 30s in a cohort sampled during active COVID-19. The chain links TRBV18 to TRBJ2-7, with 9 bases lining up with TRBD1. Material for sequencing was peripheral blood. CDR3 bases: TGTGCCAGCTCATCGGGACAGGGTCCCTACGAGCAGTACTTC. Residues: CASSSGQGPYEQYF. The whole variable domain, filled in from reference TRBV18 and TRBJ2-7, reads NAGVMQNPRHLVRRRGQEARLRCSPMKGHSHVYWYRQLPEEGLKFMVYLQKENIIDESGMPKERFSAEFPKEGPSILRIQQVVRGDSAAYFCASSSGQGPYEQYFGPGTRLTVT.